The source of this T cell receptor beta chain is a study of brain T cells in children with intractable seizures. Study-level results: Absence of clones before surgery may stem from lower sequencing depth. Patients' HCMV serostatus was unknown; virus specificity rests on CDR3 similarity alone.

Turning to this clone: Its antigen is not known.

CDR3 size: 14 residues. V trimming: 8 bases; J trimming: 5 bases; junction bases outside the gene matches: 10. CDR1 and CDR2 (germline): MNHEY, SVGAGI. Assay: immunoSEQ multiplex PCR; the TCRdb copy retains only in-frame clones and omits some. In the table there are approximately 41,000 clones, 75% to 95% of which are singletons. This specimen consisted of peripheral blood, obtained at surgery. The V and J genes are TRBV6-5 and TRBJ2-5; TRBD2 matches 8 bases. The receptor's source is a girl under 10 years old with tuberous sclerosis and intractable seizures. The CDR3 sequence is CASPPGGPGETQYF. CDR3 DNA sequence: TGTGCCAGCCCTCCGGGGGGGCCTGGGGAGACCCAGTACTTC.